This T cell receptor beta chain was retrieved from a study of sequential checkpoint blockade in melanoma. In the study overall: TCRbeta immunosequencing was performed on DNA from roughly 90 pretreatment melanoma tumor samples.

Overall study results and limits: Mutational load did not correlate with tumor T-cell fraction or clonality.

Concerning this clone: Its matching antigen is unknown.

Some clones are missing from TCRdb's copy, which holds only in-frame ones; the method was immunoSEQ multiplex PCR. The sample carries 10,000 to 15,000 clones, over 20% recorded once. The sample's treatment: randomized to nivolumab then ipilimumab (arm A) or the reverse (arm B). CDR3 length equals 13 residues. Germline assignment: CDR1 SQVTM and CDR2 ANQGSEA. Trimming removed 1 base from V and 6 bases from J, with 10 bases in between. The V gene is TRBV29-1, the J gene TRBJ1-5, with D possibly being TRBD1 (5 bases). The origin of this receptor is a human donor with melanoma. This material consisted of tumor tissue (inferred from file names), taken from a patient given nivolumab and ipilimumab in sequence. CDR3: CSVEVQDGQPQHF. The CDR3, as DNA: TGCAGCGTTGAAGTACAGGATGGTCAGCCCCAGCATTTT.